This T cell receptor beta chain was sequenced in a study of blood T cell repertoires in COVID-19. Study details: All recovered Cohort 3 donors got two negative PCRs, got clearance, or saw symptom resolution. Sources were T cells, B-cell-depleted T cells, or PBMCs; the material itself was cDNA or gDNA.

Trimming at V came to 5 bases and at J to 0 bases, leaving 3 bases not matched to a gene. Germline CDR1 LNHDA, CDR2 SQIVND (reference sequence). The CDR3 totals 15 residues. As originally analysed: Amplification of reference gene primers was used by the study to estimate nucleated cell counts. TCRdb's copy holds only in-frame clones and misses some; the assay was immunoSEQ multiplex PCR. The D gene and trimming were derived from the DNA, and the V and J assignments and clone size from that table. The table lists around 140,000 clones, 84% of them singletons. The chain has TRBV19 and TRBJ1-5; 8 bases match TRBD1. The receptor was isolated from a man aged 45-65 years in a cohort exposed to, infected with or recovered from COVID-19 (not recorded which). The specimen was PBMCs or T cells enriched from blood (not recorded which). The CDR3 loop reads CASSEQGGSNQPQHF. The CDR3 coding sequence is TGTGCCAGTAGTGAACAGGGGGGTAGCAATCAGCCCCAGCATTTT.